This T cell receptor beta chain was retrieved from a study of blood T cell repertoires in COVID-19. Across the study: From T cells, B-cell-depleted T cells, or PBMCs came the material, which was cDNA or gDNA.

This table comes from immunoSEQ multiplex PCR, and its TCRdb copy is limited to in-frame clones, with some not included. The sample has roughly 140,000 clones, around 84% seen once. This CDR3 has 15 amino acids. Trimming took off 6 bases at V and 2 bases at J, with 17 bases between the two ends. Germline V gene sequence: CDR1 MNHEY, CDR2 SVGAGI. Input material: PBMCs or T cells enriched from blood (not recorded which). The TCR was taken from a man aged 50 to 60 who had recovered from COVID-19. The chain employs TRBV6-5 and TRBJ2-7; tentatively, D is TRBD1 (6 bases). This CDR3 is CASSLDRTPAYEQYF. The CDR3 bases are TGTGCCAGCAGCCTGGACAGAACGCCCGCCTACGAGCAGTACTTC.